This is a list of T cell receptor beta chains from one sample in a study of molecular identifiers for immune sequencing clone quantification. TCRdb reanalysed the PCR reads using MiXCR and keeps one entry per CDR3 protein. The sample has approximately 670,000 distinct CDR3 sequences, nearly 20% seen once; the top ten hold roughly 0.85%. The sample taken for sequencing was naive CD8+ T cells from blood, with Jurkat cell RNA spiked in. The receptors here all came from a human donor in good health. Some libraries in this study had Jurkat cell RNA spiked in. Each CDR3 is given with its conserved first and last residue. Some rows mark clone size as missing; the rest say once, few, many or name a class of expanded clone.

clone size	V gene	J gene	CDR3 protein
NA	TRBV7-4	TRBJ2-7	CASSSKTSGVYEQYF
many	TRBV9	TRBJ2-7	CASSVEDRGVYEQYF
NA	TRBV7-9	TRBJ2-3	CVSGGFGGVPTDTQYF
many	TRBV20-1	TRBJ2-7	CSANQHETKLPGPRSYEQYF
many	TRBV12-3/TRBV12-4	TRBJ1-2	CASSLDPNRGANYGYTF
many	TRBV4-1	TRBJ1-4	CASSHLPQGQKLFF
few	TRBV7-9	TRBJ1-2	CASSWEAGLSYGYTF
many	TRBV4-3	TRBJ2-7	CASSPDRGGSSYEQYF
NA	TRBV7-9	TRBJ2-7	CASSRTSDSYEQYF
few	TRBV6-5	TRBJ2-2	CASSKSHYRAGGDTGELFF
many	TRBV28	TRBJ2-5	CASSPRLAGVQQETQYF
many	TRBV7-2	TRBJ2-7	CASSSGGQGWRPYEQYF
many	TRBV27	TRBJ2-3	CASTEVGFSDTQYF
many	TRBV28	TRBJ2-3	CASSGLALTDTQYF
many	TRBV29-1	TRBJ1-4	CSAQNSVYNEKLFF
few	TRBV12-5	TRBJ2-5	CASAWTDQETQYF
many	TRBV19	TRBJ1-1	CASSIAALTEAFF
many	TRBV7-6	TRBJ2-3	CASSLVYSGGTADTQYF
few	TRBV12-3/TRBV12-4	TRBJ2-7	CASSLPGSGQEQYF
many	TRBV13	TRBJ2-2	CASSQLRPSGNTGELFF
many	TRBV28	TRBJ2-7	CASNSRDTRSYEQYF
many	TRBV5-1	TRBJ1-1	CASSFSPPGEEGNTEAFF
many	TRBV7-9	TRBJ2-2	CASTDSSTGELFF
NA	TRBV6-5	TRBJ2-5	CASSYQWILGETQYF
few	TRBV12-5	TRBJ2-3	CASGLPAPGQGAGWGTQYF
many	TRBV20-1	TRBJ2-3	CSAKTGFTDTQYF
many	TRBV10-3	TRBJ2-5	CAISEEQVQEEAQYF
many	TRBV4-1	TRBJ1-1	CASSQDRSLVEAFF
many	TRBV7-3	TRBJ2-1	CASSLTRVDEQFF
few	TRBV6-2/TRBV6-3	TRBJ1-5	CASSYSTVWGNQPQHF
NA	TRBV4-3	TRBJ2-1	CASSVSITPNNEQFF
NA	TRBV6-6	TRBJ2-5	CASSYEGGGEETQYF
NA	TRBV2	TRBJ2-1	CASRVGAPGNEQFF
many	TRBV7-9	TRBJ1-2	CASSSVWTERGYTF
few	TRBV27	TRBJ2-5	CASRAGTGWVETQYF
many	TRBV14	TRBJ2-5	CASSQGDRSQETQYF
few	TRBV4-3	TRBJ1-3	CASSQDRDLRSGNTIYF
many	TRBV20-1	TRBJ1-4	CSARDGSNEKLFF
many	TRBV29-1	TRBJ2-4	CSVVALAKNIQYF
many	TRBV15	TRBJ2-5	CATRVVGGQETQYF
many	TRBV27	TRBJ2-4	CASSWTGAKNIQYF
many	TRBV6-2/TRBV6-3	TRBJ1-1	CASSWTGEGTEAFF
NA	TRBV27	TRBJ2-7	CASSYGSYPYEQYF
many	TRBV4-1	TRBJ2-6	CASSQDPGISGANVLTF
many	TRBV28	TRBJ1-1	CASSLNAGGAQGTEAFF
few	TRBV7-9	TRBJ2-1	CASSLFAGGPNEQFF
many	TRBV29-1	TRBJ2-2	CSVDAGDTGELFF
few	TRBV6-8	TRBJ1-4	CASRPGGGGEKLFF
many	TRBV29-1	TRBJ2-5	CSVEWNSPYEETQYF
many	TRBV18	TRBJ2-3	CASSPEEKPPFADTQYF
few	TRBV4-3	TRBJ2-1	CASSQDSSGPSGDEQFF
many	TRBV12-3/TRBV12-4	TRBJ2-7	CASSQWGAHDYEQYF
many	TRBV6-5	TRBJ2-1	CASSYRAQNEQFF
once	TRBV12-3/TRBV12-4	TRBJ2-3	CASSLLPSTDMQYF